One sample yielded the 5 T cell receptor beta chains listed below, sequenced in a study of CD8 T cells in Susac syndrome. Random-hexamer reverse transcription was applied to roughly 0.45 to 1 ug RNA. TCRdb used MiXCR to reprocess the immunoSEQ multiplex PCR reads, holding one entry per CDR3 protein. Seen here are some 200,000 distinct CDR3 sequences, roughly nine tenths observed once, and the top ten hold roughly 0.15%. What was sequenced was CD8+ T cells from PBMCs. The receptor source for this set is a human donor with multiple sclerosis.

This clonotype was seen a single time. The CDR3 sequence: CASSHSTGGRPGELFF. DNA of the CDR3: TGTGCCAGCAGCCACTCGACAGGGGGCAGACCCGGGGAGCTGTTTTTT. The chain carries TRBV5-4 and TRBJ2-2; the match to TRBD1 covers 10 bases. This CDR3 comprises 16 residues. J lost 6 bases, V lost 4 bases, and 9 bases had no gene match. Germline assignment: CDR1 SGHNT and CDR2 YYREEE (reference sequence).

The chain carries TRBV6-1 and TRBJ1-1; 7 bases line up with TRBD1. CDR3 length: 12 amino acids. Trimming at V came to 6 bases and at J to 7 bases, leaving 5 bases not matched to a gene. The germline V gene has CDR1 MNHNS and CDR2 SASEGT. The DNA for the CDR3 is TGTGCCAGCAGATCGGCAGGGGGTGAAGCTTTCTTT. It codes for CASRSAGGEAFF.

This clonotype was recorded once. The chain employs TRBV28 and TRBJ2-3; D unresolved. Deletions cut 2 bases from V and 6 bases from J, with 15 bases between. The CDR3 contains 15 residues. Germline V gene data show CDR1 as MDHEN and CDR2 as SYDVKM. CDR3 protein: CASSLAAPTVDTQYF. The CDR3 bases are TGTGCCAGCAGTTTAGCCGCACCGACGGTGGATACGCAGTATTTT.

V usage is TRBV20-1 and J usage is TRBJ1-1, with 8 nucleotides matching TRBD1. V lost 4 bases, J lost 4 bases, and 5 bases stayed unmatched. CDR3 length: 13 amino acids. Germline V gives CDR1 DFQATT, CDR2 SNEGSKA (reference sequence). CDR3 nucleotides: TGCAGTGCTAAACGACAGGGGAGCACTGAAGCTTTCTTT. Amino acids: CSAKRQGSTEAFF.

The J gene is TRBJ2-7, the V gene TRBV14; D remains unclear. CDR1 and CDR2 from the germline V gene are SGHDN and FVKESK. This CDR3 spans 16 amino acids. With 3 bases removed from V and 4 bases from J, the gap between germline ends came to 19 bases. CDR3 loop: CASSHPGGSPSYEQYF. In DNA form, the CDR3 reads TGTGCCAGCAGCCACCCCGGTGGGTCTCCTTCGTACGAGCAGTACTTC.